The 16 T cell receptor beta chains given below trace back to one sample, sequenced in a study of shared clonotypes between healthy human individuals. Profiling relied on immunoSEQ multiplex PCR, and the TCRdb table lists in-frame clones only, not all of them. This sample has about 1,800,000 clones, with about 94% found just once. CD45RO-negative, CCR7-positively selected cells formed the naive CD8 fraction, excluding terminally differentiated effector memory CD45RA+ cells. The sequenced sample consisted of naive CD8+ T cells sorted from blood. The origin of the receptors is a young man in good health.

Written as DNA, the CDR3 is TGTGCCAGCAGCCTAGCCCCGGGACAGGGAATATTCGAGCAGTACTTC. The encoded protein is CASSLAPGQGIFEQYF. J is TRBJ2-7 and V is TRBV14; the match to TRBD1 covers 9 bases. V lost 4 bases and J lost 6; bases outside the gene matches: 13. Germline V gives CDR1 SGHDN, CDR2 FVKESK. The CDR3 extends over 16 amino acids.

The V call is TRBV2, the J call TRBJ2-5, with D unresolved. V was cut by 8 bases and J by 2 bases, with 9 bases left in between. CDR3 size: 12 residues. Germline V lookup: CDR1 SNHLY, CDR2 FYNNEI. The DNA for the CDR3 is TGTGCCAGCTTAGGCCGACAAGAGACCCAGTACTTC. Translated: CASLGRQETQYF.

This chain connects TRBV14 to TRBJ2-7, with TRBD1 matching over 7 bases. CDR3 length equals 14 residues. Trimming took 5 bases from V and 1 from J; bases not matched to a gene: 5. CDR1 SGHDN and CDR2 FVKESK come from the germline V gene. The CDR3 sequence: CASSETGQSYEQYF. In DNA form, the CDR3 reads TGTGCCAGCAGCGAAACGGGACAGTCCTACGAGCAGTACTTC.

The V call is TRBV23-1, the J call TRBJ2-3, with D uncertain. TRBV23-1 belongs to the ORF category, with a function that is uncertain. V lost 9 bases to trimming and J lost 2 bases, with 15 bases between them. The CDR3 contains 14 residues. Written as DNA, the CDR3 is TGCGCCAGTCGGAAACGGATGCTCACAGATACGCAGTATTTT. Its protein is CASRKRMLTDTQYF.

V is TRBV19 and J is TRBJ1-3, with a possible D match to TRBD1 (5 bases). The CDR3 covers 14 residues. Trimming removed 5 bases at V and 0 bases at J, with 8 bases between. Per the germline V gene, CDR1 is LNHDA and CDR2 is SQIVND (reference sequence). CDR3 in amino acids: CASSAGSSGNTIYF. Here the CDR3 DNA reads TGTGCCAGTAGTGCAGGGAGCTCTGGAAACACCATATATTTT.

As regards this clone: The identical CDR3 is also encoded by other nucleotide sequences in the sample. This rearrangement joins TRBV15 to TRBJ2-1, with D perhaps given as TRBD1 or TRBD2 (7 bases each). This CDR3 has 13 amino acids. V shed 6 bases and J shed 7 bases, with 13 bases lying between them. Germline loops: CDR1 LNHNV, CDR2 YYDKDF (reference sequence). CDR3: CATSRQGGNEQFF. The CDR3 nucleotides are TGTGCCACCAGTCGGCAGGGGGGGAATGAGCAGTTCTTC.

This clone has at least ten counts. The chain employs TRBV11-2 and TRBJ2-7; D is unresolved. V was cut by 7 bases and J by 7 bases, with 20 bases left in between. The germline gives CDR1 SGHAT, CDR2 FQNNGV. The CDR3 sequence is 14 residues long. The DNA for the CDR3 is TGTGCCAGCATCTCCGGTGGCAGTTATACTGAGCAGTACTTC. Its translation: CASISGGSYTEQYF.

The rearrangement uses TRBV10-2 and TRBJ2-1; D might be TRBD2 (6 bases). The germline CDR1 and CDR2 sequences are WSHSY and SAAADI. This CDR3 spans 12 amino acids. Between the trimmed V and J ends, which lost 3 bases and 6 bases, there was a span of 6 bases. CDR3 loop: CASSELANEQFF. CDR3 bases: TGCGCCAGCAGTGAACTAGCCAATGAGCAGTTCTTC.

V usage is TRBV2 and J usage is TRBJ1-1; D is possibly TRBD1 (5 bases). Germline-derived CDR1 and CDR2 are SNHLY and FYNNEI. Trimming cost V 7 bases and J 4 bases, with 16 bases left between them. The CDR3 runs to 14 residues. CDR3 in DNA: TGTGCCAGCACCCCGTGGGGGAGCGGCACTGAAGCTTTCTTT. This sequence encodes CASTPWGSGTEAFF.

The chain carries TRBV7-9 and TRBJ1-3; D unclear. Trimming pared 6 bases from V and 0 bases from J, leaving 9 bases between. The length of the CDR3 is 14 residues. Per the germline V gene, CDR1 is SEHNR and CDR2 is FQNEAQ (reference sequence). The CDR3 sequence: CASSAVFSGNTIYF. The CDR3 DNA reads as TGTGCCAGCAGTGCGGTGTTCTCTGGAAACACCATATATTTT.

DNA for the CDR3: TGTGCCAGCAGTGAATGGACAGGGGAGGACACTGAAGCTTTCTTT. It specifies CASSEWTGEDTEAFF. The J gene is TRBJ1-1, the V gene TRBV6-1, with 9 positions matching TRBD1. This CDR3 contains 15 residues. Germline V gives CDR1 MNHNS, CDR2 SASEGT. J lost 3 bases, V lost 2 bases, and 4 bases had no gene match.

This clone has only one observation. The chain recombines TRBV27 with TRBJ2-7; D is unclear. Germline assignment: CDR1 MNHEY and CDR2 SMNVEV (reference sequence). V was clipped by 0 bases and J by 1 base, with 13 bases between them. This CDR3 has 16 amino acids. This chain's CDR3 is CASSLSGPYSSYEQYF. For the CDR3, the DNA is TGTGCCAGCAGTTTATCCGGGCCTTACAGTTCCTACGAGCAGTACTTC.

This chain connects TRBV30 to TRBJ2-3; D remains ambiguous. This CDR3 comprises 14 residues. Trimming removed 3 bases at V and 3 bases at J, with 13 bases between. The germline V gene encodes CDR1 GTSNPN and CDR2 SVGIG (reference sequence). The CDR3 loop is CAWSETAPTDTQYF. CDR3 DNA: TGTGCCTGGAGCGAGACCGCTCCGACAGATACGCAGTATTTT.

This clone has only one observation. CDR3 sequence: CASSQSGVTGSQPQHF. The CDR3 DNA reads TGTGCCAGCAGCCAATCGGGAGTTACGGGTAGCCAGCCCCAGCATTTT. This chain joins TRBV16 and TRBJ1-5; no reliable D call. The V end was cut by 0 bases, the J end by 7 bases, with 16 bases between. Per germline, CDR1 KGHSY and CDR2 FQNENV. The CDR3 is 16 residues long.

The J gene is TRBJ2-7, the V gene TRBV6-6; possibly TRBD1 for D (6 bases). This CDR3 comprises 13 residues. V gave up 5 bases and J gave up 2 bases, with 10 bases separating them. Germline loops: CDR1 MNHNY, CDR2 SVGAGI (reference sequence). CDR3 DNA sequence: TGTGCCAGCAGTGGTACAGGGACCTACGAGCAGTACTTC. Translating it yields CASSGTGTYEQYF.

The chain carries TRBV27 and TRBJ1-4; no clear D. Per germline, CDR1 MNHEY and CDR2 SMNVEV (reference sequence). The CDR3 sequence is 14 residues long. The ends were cut back, 6 bases at V and 0 bases at J, with 8 bases in the middle. CDR3: CASSYASTNEKLFF. The CDR3 DNA follows: TGTGCCAGCAGCTACGCCTCAACTAATGAAAAACTGTTTTTT.